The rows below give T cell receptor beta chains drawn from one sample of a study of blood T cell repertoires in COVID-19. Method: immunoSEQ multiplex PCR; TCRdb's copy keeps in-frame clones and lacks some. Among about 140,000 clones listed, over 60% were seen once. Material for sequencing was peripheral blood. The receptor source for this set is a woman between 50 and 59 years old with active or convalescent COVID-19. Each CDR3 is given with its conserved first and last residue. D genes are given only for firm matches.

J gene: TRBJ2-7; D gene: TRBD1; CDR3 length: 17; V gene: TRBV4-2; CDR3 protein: CASSQPLPGQGLFEQYF; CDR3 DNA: TGTGCCAGCAGCCAACCCCTTCCGGGACAGGGGTTATTCGAGCAGTACTTC
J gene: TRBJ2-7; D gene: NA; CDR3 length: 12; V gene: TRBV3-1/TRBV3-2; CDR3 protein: CASSRVTYEQYF; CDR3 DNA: TGTGCCAGCAGCCGAGTAACCTACGAGCAGTACTTC
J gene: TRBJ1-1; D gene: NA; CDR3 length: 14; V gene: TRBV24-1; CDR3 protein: CATRARGEMTEAFF; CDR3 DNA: TGTGCCACCCGGGCCCGGGGGGAGATGACTGAAGCTTTCTTT
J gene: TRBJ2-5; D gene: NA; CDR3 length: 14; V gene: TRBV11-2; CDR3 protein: CASSLQGRQETQYF; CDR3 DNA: TGTGCCAGCAGCTTACAGGGTAGGCAAGAGACCCAGTACTTC
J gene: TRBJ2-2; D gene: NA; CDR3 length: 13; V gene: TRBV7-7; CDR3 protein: CASSAAHTGELFF; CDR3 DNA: TGTGCTAGCAGTGCGGCCCACACCGGGGAGCTGTTTTTT
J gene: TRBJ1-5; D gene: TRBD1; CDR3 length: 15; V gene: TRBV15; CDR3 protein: CATSRDRGPNQPQHF; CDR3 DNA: TGTGCCACCAGCAGAGATAGGGGGCCCAATCAGCCCCAGCATTTT
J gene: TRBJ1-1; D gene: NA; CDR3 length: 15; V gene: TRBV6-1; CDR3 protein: CASSEPAGGGTEAFF; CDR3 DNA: TGTGCCAGCAGTGAACCGGCGGGGGGTGGCACTGAAGCTTTCTTT
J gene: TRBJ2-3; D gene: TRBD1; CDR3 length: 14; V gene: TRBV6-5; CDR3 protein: CASEGQGVTDTQYF; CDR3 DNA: TGTGCCAGCGAGGGACAGGGGGTCACAGATACGCAGTATTTT
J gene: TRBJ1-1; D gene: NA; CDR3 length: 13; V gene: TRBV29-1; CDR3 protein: CSTLGAENTEAFF; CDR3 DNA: TGCAGCACTCTGGGGGCAGAGAACACTGAAGCTTTCTTT
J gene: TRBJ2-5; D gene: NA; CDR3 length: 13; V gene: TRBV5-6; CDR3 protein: CASSLGRDETQYF; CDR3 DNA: TGTGCCAGCAGCTTGGGGCGGGATGAGACCCAGTACTTC
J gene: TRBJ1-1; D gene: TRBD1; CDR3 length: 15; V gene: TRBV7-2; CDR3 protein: CASSFQTGFGTEAFF; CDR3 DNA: TGTGCCAGCAGCTTCCAGACAGGGTTTGGCACTGAAGCTTTCTTT
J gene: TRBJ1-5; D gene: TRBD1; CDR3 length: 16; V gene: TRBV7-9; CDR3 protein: CASSKGQGSSNQPQHF; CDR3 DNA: TGTGCCAGCAGCAAGGGACAGGGCAGTAGCAATCAGCCCCAGCATTTT
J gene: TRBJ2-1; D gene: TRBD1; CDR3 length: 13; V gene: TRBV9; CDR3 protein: CASATTGINEQFF; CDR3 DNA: TGTGCCAGCGCCACGACAGGGATCAATGAGCAGTTCTTC
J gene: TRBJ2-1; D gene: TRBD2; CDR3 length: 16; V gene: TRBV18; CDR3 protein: CASSPASGIRSGEQFF; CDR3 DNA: TGTGCCAGCTCACCGGCTAGCGGGATAAGGTCAGGTGAGCAGTTCTTC
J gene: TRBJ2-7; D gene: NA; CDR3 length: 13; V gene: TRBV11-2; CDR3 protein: CASSLLRFSEQYF; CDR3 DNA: TGTGCCAGCAGCTTACTACGGTTTAGCGAGCAGTACTTC
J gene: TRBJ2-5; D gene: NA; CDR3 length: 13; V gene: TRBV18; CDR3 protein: CASSQGVGETQYF; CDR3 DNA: TGTGCCAGCTCACAGGGGGTAGGTGAGACCCAGTACTTC
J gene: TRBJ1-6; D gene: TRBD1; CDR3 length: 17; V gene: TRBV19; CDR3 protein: CASSIPGQGGLDSPLHF; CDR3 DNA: TGTGCCAGTAGTATTCCCGGACAGGGAGGATTGGATTCACCCCTCCACTTT
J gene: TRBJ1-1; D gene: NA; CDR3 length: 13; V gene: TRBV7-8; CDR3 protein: CASSEGFNTEAFF; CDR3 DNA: TGTGCCAGCAGCGAGGGATTTAACACTGAAGCTTTCTTT